The source of this T cell receptor beta chain is a study of long-term antiretroviral therapy in people with HIV. The CDR3 length is 14 residues. The V gene's germline CDR1 is MNHNY and CDR2 SVGAGI (reference sequence). V shed 4 bases and J 12 bases; nucleotides not matched to a gene: 13. Sequencing relied on immunoSEQ assay v3.0, run at survey level. Only in-frame clones appear in the TCRdb table, and some are missing; sequencing was by immunoSEQ multiplex PCR. The sample has about 21,000 clones; less than 90% are singletons. Amounts of 1-10 million cryopreserved PBMC were held in the samples before DNA extraction. With regard to this clone: Its antigen remains unknown.

Regarding the study as a whole: Information on adherence, resistance and therapy changes was unavailable. Clones that expanded before ART (that is, prior to treatment) dominated the repertoire at all time points.

The specimen comprised unsorted PBMCs, sampled 1.9 years after starting antiretroviral therapy. The J gene is TRBJ1-2, the V gene TRBV6-6; 8 bases map to TRBD1. The source of this sequence is a woman aged 45-59 years with HIV. Here the CDR3 DNA reads TGTGCCAGCAGTTGGGAGAGAGGACAGGGCGACAACACCTTC. Translated, it gives CASSWERGQGDNTF.